Listed below are T cell receptor beta chains from one sample, sequenced in a study of siplizumab effects on memory and regulatory T cells. Method: immunoSEQ multiplex PCR; TCRdb's copy keeps in-frame clones and lacks some. The sample lists 100,000 or so clones; roughly 94% were seen once. The specimen was Tregs sorted from blood. These receptors originate from a human donor in good health. Both conserved end residues are part of each CDR3.

v_call: TRBV27; cdr3_aa: CASSLLPDRRSYEQYF
v_call: TRBV7-6; cdr3_aa: CASSFSSPGRISYEQYF
v_call: TRBV5-4; cdr3_aa: CASSLYTASGSTAQYF
v_call: TRBV6-6; cdr3_aa: CASSSNRLAGDLFF
v_call: TRBV6-5; cdr3_aa: CASSRQALAHSEQYF
v_call: TRBV5-1; cdr3_aa: CASSLDRVGNSPLHF
v_call: TRBV15; cdr3_aa: CATSSTGLGNTIYF
v_call: TRBV15; cdr3_aa: CATSRVRDPNVLTF
v_call: TRBV28; cdr3_aa: CASSFGGTNSPLHF
v_call: TRBV11-3; cdr3_aa: CASSLPGTGDNEQFF
v_call: TRBV19; cdr3_aa: CASSYRLGQVSNQPQHF
v_call: TRBV11-3; cdr3_aa: CASSLGRRERWNEQFF
v_call: TRBV28; cdr3_aa: CASSLIEVYGYTF
v_call: TRBV6-1; cdr3_aa: CASSQDREYEQYF
v_call: TRBV5-1; cdr3_aa: CASSLARENRGETQYF
v_call: TRBV15; cdr3_aa: CATSRATSYGYTF
v_call: TRBV2; cdr3_aa: CASSGTGGNQPQHF
v_call: TRBV9; cdr3_aa: CASSARDSDVHDLTYNEQFF
v_call: TRBV6-1; cdr3_aa: CASSEGWSAGRRYGYTF
v_call: TRBV5-1; cdr3_aa: CASSLERGTETSPRYTF
v_call: TRBV7-5; cdr3_aa: CARSSYRDNEQFF
v_call: TRBV28; cdr3_aa: CASTVGTGLYEQYF